A single sample is the source of the 31 T cell receptor beta chains below, sequenced in a study of T cells after yellow fever vaccination. Via MiXCR, TCRdb re-called the 5' RACE reads, giving one row per CDR3 protein. The sample yields some 320,000 distinct CDR3 sequences, approximately 10% seen once. The source was CD4+ T cells sorted from PBMCs, collected 5 days after the yellow fever booster vaccination. Source of these receptors: a man aged 18 to 35 who received the YFV17D yellow fever vaccine.

The chain carries TRBV7-2 and TRBJ1-6; D possibly corresponds to TRBD1 (5 bases). Trimming removed 2 bases at V and 12 bases at J, with 11 bases between. Germline loops: CDR1 SGHTA, CDR2 FQGNSA. This CDR3 contains 13 residues. For the CDR3, the DNA is TGTGCCAGCAGCTTAAAGCCGGGGGGACCCCTCCACTTT. Residues: CASSLKPGGPLHF.

This clonotype was seen only a few times. The chain carries TRBV15 and TRBJ1-2; D uncertain. V lost 5 bases and J lost 8, with 15 bases in between. Germline lookup yields CDR1 LNHNV and CDR2 YYDKDF (reference sequence). The CDR3 contains 13 residues. The CDR3 protein is CATSPRPPIGYTF. The CDR3 DNA reads TGTGCCACCAGCCCCCGTCCCCCTATCGGCTACACCTTC.

The chain recombines TRBV6-6 with TRBJ2-7, with 9 nucleotides matching TRBD1. J lost 3 bases, V lost 0 bases, and 0 bases had no gene match. CDR1 is MNHNY and CDR2 is SVGAGI in the germline V gene (reference sequence). The CDR3 totals 14 residues. The CDR3 nucleotides are TGTGCCAGCAGTTACTCGGGACAGGGCTACGAGCAGTACGTC. Translated: CASSYSGQGYEQYV.

The chain joins TRBV9 to TRBJ2-1; D might be TRBD2 (6 bases). Germline-derived CDR1 and CDR2 are SGDLS and YYNGEE. V gave up 4 bases and J gave up 8 bases, with 16 bases separating them. CDR3 length: 14 amino acids. The chain's CDR3 is CASSSTISGYEQFF. The CDR3 DNA reads as TGTGCCAGCAGCTCGACAATTAGCGGCTATGAGCAGTTCTTC.

The chain joins TRBV14 to TRBJ2-5, with 7 bases identical to TRBD2. V lost 8 bases, J lost 5 bases, and 5 bases stayed unmatched. The CDR3 has 12 amino acids. CDR1 and CDR2 from the germline V gene are SGHDN and FVKESK. CDR3 sequence reads: CASWGGSETQYF. Here the CDR3 DNA reads TGTGCCAGCTGGGGGGGGTCGGAGACCCAGTACTTC.

The chain employs TRBV5-5 and TRBJ2-3; TRBD2 agrees at 8 bases. The CDR3 length is 16 residues. With V trimmed by 4 bases and J by 2 bases, 9 bases remained unmatched. CDR1 SGHKS and CDR2 YYEKEE come from the germline V gene (reference sequence). The CDR3 reads CASSPGGASITDTQYF. The CDR3 nucleotides are TGTGCCAGCAGCCCGGGAGGGGCTAGCATCACAGATACGCAGTATTTT.

The chain has TRBV6-5 and TRBJ2-3; D not resolved. V was clipped by 8 bases and J by 1 base, with 13 bases between them. Germline CDR1 MNHEY, CDR2 SVGAGI. The CDR3 contains 14 residues. The CDR3 DNA reads TGTGCCAGCCGCGCTAGGGTCCGCACAGATACGCAGTATTTT. Protein: CASRARVRTDTQYF.

There are a few counts of this clonotype. The chain employs TRBV6-2 or TRBV6-3 and TRBJ1-2, with TRBD1 matching 8 bases. J lost 4 bases, V lost 5 bases, and 15 bases had no gene match. Per germline, CDR1 MNHEY and CDR2 SVGEGT. CDR3 size: 17 residues. For the CDR3, the DNA is TGTGCCAGCAGTCAATCATCGACAGGGGATTCCAGCTATGGCTACACCTTC. This encodes CASSQSSTGDSSYGYTF.

In this sample, this clonotype turned up many times. V is TRBV18 and J is TRBJ1-2; D uncertain. The CDR3 sequence is 13 residues long. The ends were cut back, 2 bases at V and 9 bases at J, with 13 bases in the middle. Germline V lookup: CDR1 KGHSH, CDR2 LQKENI. CDR3 sequence (DNA): TGTGCCAGCTCACCATGGCCAGGAAAAAGCTACACCTTC. This translates into CASSPWPGKSYTF.

Many counts were recorded for this clonotype. V gene TRBV5-6 combines with J gene TRBJ2-1; 13 positions agree with TRBD2. Germline V CDR1 and CDR2: SGHDT, YYEEEE. This CDR3 region has 14 residues. The trim removed 7 bases at V and 7 bases at J, leaving 5 bases unmatched. CDR3 in DNA: TGTGCCAGCGGTAGGGGACTAGCGGGGAATGAGCAGTTCTTC. Its protein is CASGRGLAGNEQFF.

J is TRBJ1-2 and V is TRBV4-2; D is uncertain. V lost 0 bases to trimming and J lost 4 bases, with 12 bases between them. Germline-derived CDR1 and CDR2 are LGHNA and YNFKEQ. The CDR3 has 15 residues. Here the CDR3 reads CASSQDVGTVYGYTF. DNA of the CDR3: TGTGCCAGCAGCCAAGACGTGGGCACTGTCTATGGCTACACCTTC.

This clonotype was recorded at least ten times. The chain employs TRBV18 and TRBJ1-2; D not certain. Germline CDR1 is KGHSH and CDR2 is LQKENI. The CDR3 totals 14 residues. Trimming left V 0 bases short and J 8 bases short, with 13 bases between. The CDR3 sequence is CASSPPLYDRGYTF. DNA for the CDR3: TGTGCCAGCTCACCACCGTTGTATGACCGGGGCTACACCTTC.

The table lists this clonotype with many counts. The chain joins TRBV7-8 to TRBJ1-5; 7 positions match TRBD1. The CDR3 runs to 15 residues. The V gene's germline CDR1 is SGHVS and CDR2 FQNEAQ. Losses at the gene ends were 3 bases for V and 2 bases for J; bases not matched to a gene: 4. The CDR3 loop reads CASSFTGVGNQPQHF. The CDR3 DNA sequence: TGTGCCAGCAGCTTTACAGGGGTCGGCAATCAGCCCCAGCATTTT.

This clonotype was seen many times. This chain uses TRBV24-1 with TRBJ2-2, with 11 bases that match TRBD1. The germline V gene encodes CDR1 KGHDR and CDR2 SFDVKD. J gave up 6 bases and V 3 bases, and 23 bases lay outside the gene matches. This CDR3 is built from 22 residues. For the CDR3, the DNA is TGTGCCACCAGTGATCCAGGATGGACAGGGGGCGTTTTTTCCCCCCGACCCGGGGAGCTGTTTTTT. It encodes CATSDPGWTGGVFSPRPGELFF.

This clonotype occurred many times. J is TRBJ2-7 and V is TRBV7-9; D is uncertain. Germline assignment: CDR1 SEHNR and CDR2 FQNEAQ (reference sequence). The length of the CDR3 is 12 residues. V was clipped by 1 base and J by 7 bases, with 8 bases between them. CDR3 amino acids: CASSLVGQEQYV. The CDR3 DNA is TGTGCCAGCAGCTTAGTAGGGCAAGAGCAGTACGTC.

This rearrangement joins TRBV5-1 to TRBJ1-2; D is possibly TRBD1 (6 bases). Trimming pared 0 bases from V and 4 bases from J, leaving 10 bases between. The germline gives CDR1 SGHRS, CDR2 YFSETQ. The CDR3 runs 14 residues. Here the CDR3 reads CASSLDSGAYGYTF. CDR3 nucleotide sequence: TGCGCCAGCAGCTTGGATTCAGGGGCCTATGGCTACACCTTC.

The CDR3 reads CASSLEPGVGGLYEQYF. In DNA form, the CDR3 reads TGCGCCAGCAGCTTGGAGCCGGGGGTCGGGGGTCTCTACGAGCAGTACTTC. The genes are TRBV5-1 and TRBJ2-7; D perhaps matches TRBD2 (6 bases). CDR3 length: 17 amino acids. V lost 0 bases, J lost 3 bases, and 19 bases lay in between. The germline CDR1 and CDR2 sequences are SGHRS and YFSETQ. Together with reference TRBV5-1 and TRBJ2-7, the CDR3 gives the full variable domain: KAGVTQTPRYLIKTRGQQVTLSCSPISGHRSVSWYQQTPGQGLQFLFEYFSETQRNKGNFPGRFSGRQFSNSRSEMNVSTLELGDSALYLCASSLEPGVGGLYEQYFGPGTRLTVT.

This clonotype was recorded at least ten times. CDR3 nucleotide sequence: TGTGCCAGCAGTTTCTCAGGGGGCACTGAAGCTTTCTTT. Residues: CASSFSGGTEAFF. The V gene is TRBV6-2 or TRBV6-3, the J gene TRBJ1-1; 7 bases are a match to TRBD1. The V segment lost 4 bases and the J segment 4 bases; nucleotides outside the gene matches: 3. Germline V gene lookup returns CDR1 MNHEY and CDR2 SVGEGT. CDR3 length equals 13 residues.

This clonotype showed up many times. The chain couples TRBV11-2 to TRBJ1-5; possible D gene TRBD1, 6 bases. V was pared by 5 bases and J by 5 bases, with 13 bases between. The CDR3 contains 14 residues. From germline, CDR1 is SGHAT and CDR2 FQNNGV. CDR3 in DNA: TGTGCCAGCAGCCTCACAGGGCTGGATCAGCCCCAGCATTTT. Encoded protein: CASSLTGLDQPQHF.

The chain links TRBV5-6 to TRBJ2-2; unclear D gene. Germline V CDR1 and CDR2: SGHDT, YYEEEE. Trimming pared 1 base from V and 4 bases from J, leaving 11 bases between. This CDR3 contains 15 residues. CDR3: CASSLRAMSTGELFF. CDR3 nucleotides: TGTGCCAGCAGCTTGAGGGCGATGAGCACCGGGGAGCTGTTTTTT.

The rearrangement uses TRBV10-3 and TRBJ2-2; TRBD1 matches at 7 bases. The CDR3 runs 16 residues. Germline V CDR1 and CDR2: ENHRY, SYGVKD. Unmatched junction bases numbered 4, after V lost 3 bases and J lost 0 bases. The CDR3 protein is CAISDSDRANTGELFF. The CDR3 coding sequence is TGTGCCATCAGTGACTCTGACAGGGCGAACACCGGGGAGCTGTTTTTT.

The CDR3 sequence: CASSRGGSSPNEQFF. The CDR3 nucleotides are TGTGCCAGTAGTAGGGGAGGGAGCTCACCTAATGAGCAGTTCTTC. The chain employs TRBV19 and TRBJ2-1; 7 bases fit TRBD2. The trim removed 4 bases at V and 7 bases at J, leaving 10 bases unmatched. This CDR3 spans 15 amino acids. Looked up from germline, CDR1 is LNHDA and CDR2 is SQIVND (reference sequence). Looking up the rest from reference TRBV19 and TRBJ2-1 gives the full variable domain: DGGITQSPKYLFRKEGQNVTLSCEQNLNHDAMYWYRQDPGQGLRLIYYSQIVNDFQKGDIAEGYSVSREKKESFPLTVTSAQKNPTAFYLCASSRGGSSPNEQFFGPGTRLTVL.

This clonotype occurred many times. The chain carries TRBV18 and TRBJ2-2; unclear D gene. The ends were cut back, 0 bases at V and 5 bases at J, with 7 bases in the middle. The germline V gene has CDR1 KGHSH and CDR2 LQKENI. CDR3 size: 14 residues. The CDR3 nucleotides read TGTGCCAGCTCACCACCAGGGTGGACCGGGGAGCTGTTTTTT. Translating it yields CASSPPGWTGELFF. Together with reference TRBV18 and TRBJ2-2, the CDR3 gives the full variable domain: NAGVMQNPRHLVRRRGQEARLRCSPMKGHSHVYWYRQLPEEGLKFMVYLQKENIIDESGMPKERFSAEFPKEGPSILRIQQVVRGDSAAYFCASSPPGWTGELFFGEGSRLTVL.

As concerns this clonotype: One end of the junction does not line up with germline, which may come from a read error. The chain recombines TRBV7-2 with TRBJ2-4, with 7 bases lining up with TRBD2. This CDR3 comprises 14 residues. CDR1 is SGHTA and CDR2 is FQGNSA in the germline V gene. The CDR3 DNA follows: TGTGCCAGCTGCTTAAGCGGGGATTTAAACATTCAGTACTTC. Its protein product is CASCLSGDLNIQYF.

V usage is TRBV12-3 or TRBV12-4 and J usage is TRBJ2-6; D may be TRBD2 (6 bases). The CDR3 is made up of 18 amino acids. V was shortened by 10 bases and J by 0 bases, with 22 bases between the two germline ends. The CDR3: CATRRYPGVVSGANVLTF. CDR3 DNA sequence: TGTGCCACCCGACGCTATCCGGGAGTAGTCTCTGGGGCCAACGTCCTGACTTTC.

This clonotype appeared a few times. V usage is TRBV9 and J usage is TRBJ1-2; maybe TRBD1 (5 bases). The V end was cut by 2 bases, the J end by 2 bases, with 10 bases between. This CDR3 has 14 residues. Looked up from germline, CDR1 is SGDLS and CDR2 is YYNGEE. CDR3 sequence: CASSVGGGNYGYTF. In DNA, the CDR3 is TGTGCCAGCAGCGTCGGGGGGGGAAACTATGGCTACACCTTC.

The chain employs TRBV30 and TRBJ1-5, with D possibly TRBD1 on 5 matching bases. There are 14 residues in the CDR3. V was shortened by 5 bases and J by 3 bases, with 14 bases between the two germline ends. Per germline, CDR1 GTSNPN and CDR2 SVGIG (reference sequence). This CDR3 reads CAWGAGSFNQPQHF. The CDR3 DNA is TGTGCCTGGGGGGCGGGCAGCTTCAATCAGCCCCAGCATTTT.

The chain employs TRBV7-2 and TRBJ2-5, with no clear D. The CDR3 runs 14 residues. Germline-derived CDR1 and CDR2 are SGHTA and FQGNSA. Trimming stripped 3 bases from V and 1 base from J, with 9 bases between. The CDR3 loop reads CASSFTEFQETQYF. For the CDR3, the DNA is TGTGCCAGCAGCTTCACAGAATTCCAAGAGACCCAGTACTTC.

This chain links TRBV5-1 with TRBJ2-1, with 7 bases aligning to TRBD1. The CDR3 runs to 17 residues. Losses at the gene ends were 1 base for V and 5 bases for J; bases not matched to a gene: 12. Germline V gene data show CDR1 as SGHRS and CDR2 as YFSETQ. CDR3 in DNA: TGCGCCAGCAGCTTGACCGTAAGGGGGCGAATAAACAATGAGCAGTTCTTC. This gives the protein CASSLTVRGRINNEQFF.

The V gene is TRBV5-1, the J gene TRBJ1-1; no firm D call. CDR3 size: 14 residues. The germline CDR1 and CDR2 sequences are SGHRS and YFSETQ. V was pared by 0 bases and J by 2 bases, with 8 bases between. CDR3 region: CASSLEGGNTEAFF. CDR3 bases: TGCGCCAGCAGCTTGGAGGGCGGTAACACTGAAGCTTTCTTT.

The sample holds a few counts of this clonotype. The V and J genes are TRBV7-9 and TRBJ1-6; tentatively, D is TRBD1 (5 bases). The CDR3 runs 13 residues. CDR1 and CDR2 from the germline V gene are SEHNR and FQNEAQ (reference sequence). With 3 bases removed from V and 6 bases from J, the gap between germline ends came to 6 bases. CDR3 protein: CASSLTVNSPLHF. The CDR3 DNA sequence: TGTGCCAGCAGCTTGACAGTTAATTCACCCCTCCACTTT.